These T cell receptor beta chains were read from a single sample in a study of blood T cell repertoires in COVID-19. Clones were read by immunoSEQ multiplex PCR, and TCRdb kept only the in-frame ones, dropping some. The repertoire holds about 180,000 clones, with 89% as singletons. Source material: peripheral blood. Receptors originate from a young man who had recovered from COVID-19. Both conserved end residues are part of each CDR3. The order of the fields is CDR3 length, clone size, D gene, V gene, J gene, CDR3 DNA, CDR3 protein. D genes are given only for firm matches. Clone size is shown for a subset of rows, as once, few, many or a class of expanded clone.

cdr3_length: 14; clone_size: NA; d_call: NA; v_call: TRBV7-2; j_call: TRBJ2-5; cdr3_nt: TGTGCCAGCAGCGTAGGGGGAGCTCAGCAGACCCAGTACTTC; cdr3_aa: CASSVGGAQQTQYF
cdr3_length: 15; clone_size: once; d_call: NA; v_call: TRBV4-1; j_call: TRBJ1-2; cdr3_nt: TGCGCCAGCAGCCTGACACCCGGGGGGAACTATGGCTACACCTTC; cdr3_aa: CASSLTPGGNYGYTF
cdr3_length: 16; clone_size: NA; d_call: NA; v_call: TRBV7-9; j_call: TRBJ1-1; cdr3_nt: TGTGCCAGCAATTGGGGCAGTACGAACATGAACACTGAAGCTTTCTTT; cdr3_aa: CASNWGSTNMNTEAFF
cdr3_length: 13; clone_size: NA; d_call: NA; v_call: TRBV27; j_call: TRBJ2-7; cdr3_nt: TGTGCCAGCAGTTTATCTTCTCGGGTCGAGCAGTACTTC; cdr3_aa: CASSLSSRVEQYF
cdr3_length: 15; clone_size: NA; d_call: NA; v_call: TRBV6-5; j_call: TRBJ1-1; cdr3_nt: TGTGCCAGCAGTCGAGAGGGATATAGGAGCACTGAAGCTTTCTTT; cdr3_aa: CASSREGYRSTEAFF
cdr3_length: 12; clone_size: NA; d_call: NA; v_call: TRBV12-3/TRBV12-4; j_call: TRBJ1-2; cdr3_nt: TGTGCCAGCACAACAGGGAACTATGGCTACACCTTC; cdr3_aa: CASTTGNYGYTF
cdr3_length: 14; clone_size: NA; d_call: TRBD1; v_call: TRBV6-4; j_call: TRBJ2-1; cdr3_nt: TGTGCCAGCAGTGAGGCACAGGGGATCGGTGAGCAGTTCTTC; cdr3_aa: CASSEAQGIGEQFF
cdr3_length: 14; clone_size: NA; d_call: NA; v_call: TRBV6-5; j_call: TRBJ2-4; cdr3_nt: TGTGCCAGCAGGCCAGGGGAATCCAAAAACATTCAGTACTTC; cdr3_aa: CASRPGESKNIQYF
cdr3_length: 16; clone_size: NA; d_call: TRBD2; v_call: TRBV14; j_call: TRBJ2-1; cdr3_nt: TGTGCCAGCAGCCCAGCCGGGGGGTACTCCTACAATGAGCAGTTCTTC; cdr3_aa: CASSPAGGYSYNEQFF
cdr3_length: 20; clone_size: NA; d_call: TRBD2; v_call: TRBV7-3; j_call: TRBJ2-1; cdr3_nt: TGTGCCAGCAGCTCCACGGGCGGGAGGGCCTCTGCCGCCGGGGGTAATGAGCAGTTCTTC; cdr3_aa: CASSSTGGRASAAGGNEQFF
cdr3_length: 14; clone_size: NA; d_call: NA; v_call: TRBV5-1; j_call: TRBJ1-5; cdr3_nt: TGCGCCAGCAGCTATGACGGGGGCAATCAGCCCCAGCATTTT; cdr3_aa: CASSYDGGNQPQHF
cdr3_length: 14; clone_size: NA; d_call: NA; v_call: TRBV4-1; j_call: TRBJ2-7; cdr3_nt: TGCGCCAGCAGCCAACCACTTATCTCCTACGAGCAGTACTTC; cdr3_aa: CASSQPLISYEQYF
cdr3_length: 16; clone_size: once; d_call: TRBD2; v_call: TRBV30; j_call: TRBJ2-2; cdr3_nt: TGTGCCCCATATCACGGACTAGCGGGATGCGGCGGGGAGCTGTTTTTT; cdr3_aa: CAPYHGLAGCGGELFF
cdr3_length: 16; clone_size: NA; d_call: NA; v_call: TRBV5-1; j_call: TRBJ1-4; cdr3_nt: TGCGCCAGCACCTCGGGGGGGGATCGAACTAATGAAAAACTGTTTTTT; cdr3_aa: CASTSGGDRTNEKLFF
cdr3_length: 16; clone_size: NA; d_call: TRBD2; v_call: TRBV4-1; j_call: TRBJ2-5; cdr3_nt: TGCGCCAGCAGCCAAGGAAGGGGCGGGAGGGCCGAGACCCAGTACTTC; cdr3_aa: CASSQGRGGRAETQYF
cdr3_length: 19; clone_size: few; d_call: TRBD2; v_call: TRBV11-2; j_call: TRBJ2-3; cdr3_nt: TGTGCCAGCAGCCAAAGACTCAGTGCCGTAGCGGGTATAACAGATACGCAGTATTTT; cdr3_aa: CASSQRLSAVAGITDTQYF
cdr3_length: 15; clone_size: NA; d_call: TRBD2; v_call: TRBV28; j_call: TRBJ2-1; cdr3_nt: TGTGCCAGCAGTCCTACTAGCGGAGCAGACAATGAGCAGTTCTTC; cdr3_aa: CASSPTSGADNEQFF
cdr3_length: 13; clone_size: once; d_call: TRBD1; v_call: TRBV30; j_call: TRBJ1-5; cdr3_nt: TGTGCCTGGAGCAGGGGGACACGACAGCCCCAGCATTTT; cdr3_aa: CAWSRGTRQPQHF
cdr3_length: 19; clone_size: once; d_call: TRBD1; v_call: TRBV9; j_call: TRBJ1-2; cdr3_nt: TGTGCCAGCAGGGTATCTATAGGACCGGGACAGGGTTCGGACTATGGCTACACCTTC; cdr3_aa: CASRVSIGPGQGSDYGYTF
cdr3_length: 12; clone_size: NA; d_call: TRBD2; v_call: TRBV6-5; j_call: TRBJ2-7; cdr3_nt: TGTGCCAGCAGTTACACGGGGGGCGAGCAGTACTTC; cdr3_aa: CASSYTGGEQYF
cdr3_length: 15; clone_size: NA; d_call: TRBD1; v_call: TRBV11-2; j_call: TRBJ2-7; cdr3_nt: TGTGCCAGCAGCCTCCGGACAGGGGAGGCCTACGAGCAGTACTTC; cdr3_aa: CASSLRTGEAYEQYF
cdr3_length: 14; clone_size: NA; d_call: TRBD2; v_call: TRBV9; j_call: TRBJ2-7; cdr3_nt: TGTGCCAGCAGCGCCCGGGGGGAGGCCTACGAGCAGTACTTC; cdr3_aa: CASSARGEAYEQYF
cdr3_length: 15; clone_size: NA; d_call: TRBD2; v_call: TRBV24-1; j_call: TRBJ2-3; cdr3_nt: TGTGCCACCAGTTCCGCGGGAGTAGGGACAGATACGCAGTATTTT; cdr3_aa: CATSSAGVGTDTQYF
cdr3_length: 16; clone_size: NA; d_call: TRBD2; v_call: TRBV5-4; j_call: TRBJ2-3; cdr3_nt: TGTGCCAGCAGCTACGGGACTAGCGGGAGGACAGATACGCAGTATTTT; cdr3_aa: CASSYGTSGRTDTQYF
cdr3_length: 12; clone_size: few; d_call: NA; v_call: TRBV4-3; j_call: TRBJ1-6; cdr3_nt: TGCGCCAGCAGCCTTAATAATTCACCCCTCCACTTT; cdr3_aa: CASSLNNSPLHF
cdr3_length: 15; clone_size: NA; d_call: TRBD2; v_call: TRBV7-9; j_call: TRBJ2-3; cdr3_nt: TGTGCCAGCAGCCCTAAGCGGGGGAGCGGGGATACGCAGTATTTT; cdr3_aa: CASSPKRGSGDTQYF
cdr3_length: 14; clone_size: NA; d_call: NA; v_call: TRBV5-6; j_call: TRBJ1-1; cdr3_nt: TGTGCCAGCAGCTTGGATTCTGGGCCGGGGGAAGCTTTCTTT; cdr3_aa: CASSLDSGPGEAFF
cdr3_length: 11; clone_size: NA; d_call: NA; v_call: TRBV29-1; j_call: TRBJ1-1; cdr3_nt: TGCAGCGTTAGGCGGGACACTGAAGCTTTCTTT; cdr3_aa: CSVRRDTEAFF
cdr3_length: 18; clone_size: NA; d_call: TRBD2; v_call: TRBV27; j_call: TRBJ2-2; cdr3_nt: TGTGCCAGCAGTTTTAGGTCTAGCGGGAGCCCGAGCGGAGGGGAGCTGTTTTTT; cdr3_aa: CASSFRSSGSPSGGELFF
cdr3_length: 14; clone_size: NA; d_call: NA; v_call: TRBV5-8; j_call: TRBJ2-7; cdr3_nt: TGTGCCAGCACCCATGGGGGCGCTAACTACGAGCAGTACTTC; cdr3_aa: CASTHGGANYEQYF
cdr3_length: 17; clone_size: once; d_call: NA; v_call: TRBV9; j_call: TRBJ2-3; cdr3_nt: TGTGCCAGCAGCGTACCCAAGGGAATGGAGGTCGTAGATACGCAGTATTTT; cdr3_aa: CASSVPKGMEVVDTQYF
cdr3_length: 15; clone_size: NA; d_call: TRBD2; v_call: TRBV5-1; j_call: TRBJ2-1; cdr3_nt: TGCGCCAGCAGCTTAGGGCTAGCGGGAGACAATGAGCAGTTCTTC; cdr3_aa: CASSLGLAGDNEQFF
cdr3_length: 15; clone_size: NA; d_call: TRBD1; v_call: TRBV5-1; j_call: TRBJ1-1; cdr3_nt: TGCGCCAGCAGTCAAGCCGGGACAGGAAGGACTGAAGCTTTCTTT; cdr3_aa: CASSQAGTGRTEAFF